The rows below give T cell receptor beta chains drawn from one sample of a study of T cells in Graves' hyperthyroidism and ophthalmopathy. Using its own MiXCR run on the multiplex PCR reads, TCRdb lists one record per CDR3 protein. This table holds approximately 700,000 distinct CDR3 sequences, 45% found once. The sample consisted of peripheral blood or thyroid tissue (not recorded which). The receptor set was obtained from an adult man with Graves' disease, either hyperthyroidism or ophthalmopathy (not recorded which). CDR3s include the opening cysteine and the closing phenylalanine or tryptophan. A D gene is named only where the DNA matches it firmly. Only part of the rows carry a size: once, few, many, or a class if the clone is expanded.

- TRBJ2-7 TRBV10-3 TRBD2 TGTGCCAGCAGTCCAGGGAGGGCGACTTTCTACGAGCAGTACTTC CASSPGRATFYEQYF
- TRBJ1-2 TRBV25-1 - TGTGCCAGCGTGGGCCCCGACAAGGGCTACACCTTC CASVGPDKGYTF
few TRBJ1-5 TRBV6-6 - TGTGCCAGCAGACAGGGTCCGCAGCCCCAGCATTTT CASRQGPQPQHF
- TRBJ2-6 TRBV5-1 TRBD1 TGCGCCACCAATGTGGGGACAGGGCTTTCTGGGGCCAACGTCCTGACTTTC CATNVGTGLSGANVLTF
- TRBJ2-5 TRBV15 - TGTGCCACCAGCAGAGAACGTGGTGAGACCCAGTACTTC CATSRERGETQYF
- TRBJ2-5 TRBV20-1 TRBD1 TGCAGTGCTAGAGAACAGGGGGAGACCCAGTACTTC CSAREQGETQYF
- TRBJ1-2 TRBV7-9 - TGTGCCAGCAGCTTAGGCCCAGGGATGTCCTATGGCTACACCTTC CASSLGPGMSYGYTF
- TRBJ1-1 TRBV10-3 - TGTGCCAGCAGTTTGGCGGGACAAGAATTTGAAGCTTTCTTT CASSLAGQEFEAFF
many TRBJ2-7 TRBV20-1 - TGCAGTGCTAAGGGGACCTACGAGCAGTACTTC CSAKGTYEQYF
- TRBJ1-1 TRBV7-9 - TGTGCCAGCAGCTTAGAACGGCCTACTAATGAAGCTTTCTTT CASSLERPTNEAFF
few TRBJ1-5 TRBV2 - TGTGCCAGCAGTGTCGACCGGTATCAGCCCCAGCATTTT CASSVDRYQPQHF
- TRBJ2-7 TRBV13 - TGTGCCAGCAGCCCGGCGGGGAGACTCGTTCAGGGGGAGCAGTACTTC CASSPAGRLVQGEQYF
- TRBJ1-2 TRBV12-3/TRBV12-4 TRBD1 TGTGCCAGCAGTTTCCAGGTGACAGGGTACTATGGCTACACCTTC CASSFQVTGYYGYTF
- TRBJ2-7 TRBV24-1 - TGTGCCACCAGTGATTTCCGGGACGGAGGCTACGAGCAGTACTTC CATSDFRDGGYEQYF
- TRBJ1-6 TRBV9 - TGTGCCAGCAGGGGGACCAATTCACCCCTCCACTTT CASRGTNSPLHF
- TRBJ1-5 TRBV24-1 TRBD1 TGTGCCCCCGGGACAGGGAGAAGTCAGCCCCAGCATTTT CAPGTGRSQPQHF
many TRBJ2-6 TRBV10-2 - TGCGCCAGCAGTGGAGCATCGGGGGCCAACGTCCTGACTTTC CASSGASGANVLTF
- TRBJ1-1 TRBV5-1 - TGCGCCAGCAGCACCCTGGGGGGGGCGAACACTGAAGCTTTCTTT CASSTLGGANTEAFF
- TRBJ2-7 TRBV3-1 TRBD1 TGTGCCAGCGGCGCAGGGGGCTACGAGCAGTACTTC CASGAGGYEQYF
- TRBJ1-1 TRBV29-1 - TGCAGCGTTGAACGGACGACGGCTTTCTTT CSVERTTAFF
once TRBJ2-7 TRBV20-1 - TGCAGTGCTAGAGTGGCGGGGCCTGCCTACGAGCAGTACTTC CSARVAGPAYEQYF
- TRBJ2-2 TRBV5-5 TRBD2 TGTGCCAGCAGCTTTGCGGGGAGGGACACCGGGGAGCTGTTTTTT CASSFAGRDTGELFF
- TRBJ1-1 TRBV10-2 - TGCGCCAGCAGTGCAGGGGTTTCTGAAGCTTTCTTT CASSAGVSEAFF
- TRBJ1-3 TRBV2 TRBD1 TGTGCCAGCAGTGGCCAGGGGGCAACGTCCGGAAACACCATATATTTT CASSGQGATSGNTIYF
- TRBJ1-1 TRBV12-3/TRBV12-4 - TGTGCCAGCATCGCAACGACCAGGGGGAACACTGAAGCTTTCTTT CASIATTRGNTEAFF
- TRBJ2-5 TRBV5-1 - TGCGCCAGCCTGGGGGCGCAGACGGGAGAGACCCAGTACTTC CASLGAQTGETQYF
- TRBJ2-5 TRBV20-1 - TGCAGTGCTAGAGATCCGGTGGGGCGCAGGGAGACCCAGTACTTC CSARDPVGRRETQYF
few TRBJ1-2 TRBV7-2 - TGTGCCAGCAGCTTAGGCCTAGGGGGTGATGGCTACACCTTC CASSLGLGGDGYTF
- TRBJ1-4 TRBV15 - TGTGCCACCAGCAGAGATCGGGAGGGGTCTACTAATGAAAAACTGTTTTTT CATSRDREGSTNEKLFF
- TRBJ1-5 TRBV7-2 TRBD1 TGTGCCAGCAGGATTACAGGGGGAGGACAGCCCCAGCATTTT CASRITGGGQPQHF
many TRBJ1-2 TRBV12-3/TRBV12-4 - TGTGCCAGCAGTTCCACAGGGTTTGGCTACACCTTC CASSSTGFGYTF
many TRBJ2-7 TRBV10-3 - TGTGCCACCCGCGGGCTAACTTACGAGCAGTACTTC CATRGLTYEQYF
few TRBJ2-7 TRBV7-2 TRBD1 TGTGCCAGCAGCTTCCGGGACAGGGTCCGCGAGCAGTACTTC CASSFRDRVREQYF
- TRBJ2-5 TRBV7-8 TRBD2 TGCGCCAGCAGCCAGTACAGCGGGAGCGTCGGGGAAGAGACCCAGTACTTC CASSQYSGSVGEETQYF
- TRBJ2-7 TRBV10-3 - TGTGCCAGCAGCCCTGACGGGGCGGGGCCGGCCTACGAGCAGTACTTC CASSPDGAGPAYEQYF
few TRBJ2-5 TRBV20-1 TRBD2 TGCAGTGCCCCCCCGAGCGGGGGGCAAGAGACCCAGTACTTC CSAPPSGGQETQYF
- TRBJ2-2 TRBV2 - TGTGCCAGCAGCCGTGGGATCTACGGGGAGCTGTTTTTT CASSRGIYGELFF
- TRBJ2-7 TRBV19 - TGTGCCAGTAGTATAGCCAGGAACCCTACCTACGAGCAGTACTTC CASSIARNPTYEQYF
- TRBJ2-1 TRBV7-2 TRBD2 TGTGCCAGCAGGCTAGCGGGGGGATACAATGAGCAGTTCTTC CASRLAGGYNEQFF
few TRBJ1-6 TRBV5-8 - TGTGCCAGCAGCTTGTCAGCCTTTAATTCACCCCTCCACTTT CASSLSAFNSPLHF
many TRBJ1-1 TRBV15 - TGTGCCACCAGCAGAGATTTGCGGGGGGAGTTT CATSRDLRGEF
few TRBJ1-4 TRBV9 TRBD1 TGTGCCAGCAGCGGTGGGGACAGGAATAATGAAAAACTGTTTTTT CASSGGDRNNEKLFF
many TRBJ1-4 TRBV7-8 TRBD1 TGTGCCAGCAGCCCCCCGGGACAGCGTAATGAAAAACTGTTTTTT CASSPPGQRNEKLFF